Sequencing of this TCR beta chain was carried out in a study of monozygotic twins with inflammatory bowel disease. The CDR3 loop spans 18 amino acids. The germline V gene encodes CDR1 SSHAT and CDR2 FNYEAQ (reference sequence). TCRdb reprocessed the 5' RACE reads and reports one entry per CDR3 protein, with no DNA. The sample table includes approximately 210,000 distinct CDR3 sequences. The material sequenced was blood. The receptor was isolated from a human donor with ulcerative colitis or Crohn's disease, or a healthy co-twin of an affected twin (not recorded which). The chain couples TRBV7-7 to TRBJ1-1; TCRdb selects TRBD1, and the lack of DNA leaves this call unchecked. This CDR3 is CASSVREGGRRTGTEAFF.